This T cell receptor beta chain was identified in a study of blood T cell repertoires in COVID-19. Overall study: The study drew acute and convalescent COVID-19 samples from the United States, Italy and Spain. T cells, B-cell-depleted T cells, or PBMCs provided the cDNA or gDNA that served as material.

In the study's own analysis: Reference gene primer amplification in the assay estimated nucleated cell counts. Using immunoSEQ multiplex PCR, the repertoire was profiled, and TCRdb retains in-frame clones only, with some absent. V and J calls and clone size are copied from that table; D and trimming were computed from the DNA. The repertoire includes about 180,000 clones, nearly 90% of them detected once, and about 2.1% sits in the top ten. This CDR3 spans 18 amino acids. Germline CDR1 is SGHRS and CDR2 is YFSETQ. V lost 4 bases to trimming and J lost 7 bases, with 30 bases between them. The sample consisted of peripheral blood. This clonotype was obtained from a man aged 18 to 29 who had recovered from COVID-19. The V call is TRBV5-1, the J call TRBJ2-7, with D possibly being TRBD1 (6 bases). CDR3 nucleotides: TGCGCCAGCAGCCTGTCAGGGGTCGGGGATATACTTTCTGGAGAGCAGTACTTC. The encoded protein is CASSLSGVGDILSGEQYF.